This TCR beta chain is drawn from a study of T cell changes during pregnancy in multiple sclerosis. The CDR3 sequence is 15 residues long. Trimming took 5 bases from V and 4 from J; bases not matched to a gene: 10. Looked up from germline, CDR1 is MNHEY and CDR2 is SVGAGI. TCRdb's copy holds only in-frame clones and misses some; the assay was immunoSEQ multiplex PCR. The sample gives 50,000 to 60,000 clones, about nine tenths of which show up once; approximately 0.27% is in the top ten. This receptor was obtained from a female donor with multiple sclerosis, enrolled in a pregnancy study. The sample in question was CD4+ T cells from peripheral blood mononuclear cells, obtained in the second trimester of pregnancy. The rearrangement uses TRBV6-5 and TRBJ2-7, with TRBD1 matching 8 bases. The CDR3 protein is CASSTRTGKIYEQYF. The DNA of the CDR3 is TGTGCCAGCAGTACGAGGACAGGGAAGATATACGAGCAGTACTTC.